These T cell receptor beta chains were read from a single sample in a study of shared clonotypes between healthy human individuals. Sequencing was performed with immunoSEQ multiplex PCR; in TCRdb, only in-frame clones are kept and a portion is missing. The sample lists 2 million or so clones; approximately 95% were seen once. The specimen was naive CD4+ T cells sorted from blood. Every receptor here comes from a man aged 18 to 29 in good health. CDR3s include the opening cysteine and the closing phenylalanine or tryptophan.

V gene	J gene	CDR3 protein
TRBV30	TRBJ1-5	CAWSVRRDQPQHF
TRBV19	TRBJ1-6	CATRGAGSPLHF
TRBV10-2	TRBJ1-3	CASSTETGNTIYF
TRBV14	TRBJ2-3	CASSQDWARPPAYF
TRBV7-9	TRBJ2-1	CASSLKAGDSYNEQFF
TRBV5-4	TRBJ2-2	CASSPPYGGAKGGELFF
TRBV28	TRBJ2-1	CASSLAQGYNEQFF
TRBV27	TRBJ1-5	CASTNQEHQPQHF
TRBV2	TRBJ1-1	CASQSRDRGNTEAFF
TRBV6-1	TRBJ1-5	CASSEAGKNQPQHF
TRBV5-6	TRBJ2-7	CASSMGDRGLKEQYF
TRBV7-2	TRBJ1-2	CASSLVGQSSYGYTF
TRBV30	TRBJ2-7	CAWSVRRTSGSFGNEQYF
TRBV7-9	TRBJ2-3	CASSLRLAVVADTQYF
TRBV10-3	TRBJ1-1	CAIREYNEAFF
TRBV5-1	TRBJ2-3	CASSFGPTDTQYF
TRBV5-4	TRBJ1-3	CASSLIEVGSSGNTIYF
TRBV30	TRBJ2-3	CAWSVGRPGADTQYF